This T cell receptor (beta chain) was identified in a study of blood T cell repertoires in COVID-19 (dated by TCRdb to about 2020). For the study in its entirety: Samples from collaborators originated in the United States, Italy and Spain and spanned both the acute and convalescent phases of COVID-19. The repertoires were released in a freely available public database intended as a resource for research on the immune response to SARS-CoV-2. The prospective study material was composed of cDNA or gDNA derived from T cells, B-cell-depleted T cells, or PBMCs. Samples were obtained from the ongoing ImmuneRACE study (first 160 participants) and from over a thousand subjects provided by 6 global collaborators. Sample metadata almost always included a de-identified subject ID, COVID-19 status, age in years and sex. HLA class I and class II types, where available, came from metadata supplied by the sample provider rather than from assay-based typing. Subjects who had been exposed to COVID-19, were actively infected with it, or had recovered from it provided the deeply sampled blood TCRbeta repertoires that made up the dataset. On the study overall, not on this receptor specifically: Clinical and demographic metadata were provided uncurated, with the amount varying by source and participant.

Whole blood was collected in K2EDTA tubes by collaborating institutions according to the institutions' own protocols. For TCRbeta analysis, collaborators shipped samples in one of three forms: frozen whole blood, isolated PBMCs, or DNA extracted from either of those sample types. As for this clone: Its antigen is currently not known. Per-base qualities were not stored, and no clone one base away is much larger.

TCRbeta CDR3 regions were amplified from genomic DNA using the immunoSEQ Assay, a bias-controlled multiplex PCR. Processing in the source paper ran as follows. The number of nucleated cells in each sample was estimated by amplification of reference gene primers within the assay. To quantify the absolute abundance of each unique TCRbeta CDR3 rearrangement, sequence reads were collapsed and filtered. For each sample, productive Simpson clonality was calculated by taking the square root of Simpson's diversity index across productive rearrangements. TCRdb re-hosts the immuneACCESS table, in-frame sequences only. Its copies lack some clones; in the studies checked, an unresolved V gene accounts for under half of them, and the cause for the rest is not known. The D gene and trimming were derived from the DNA, and the V and J assignments and clone size from that table. The sample records some 17,000 clones, around 90% of which are singletons. 17% of the sample is in the top ten clones.

The CDR3 has 15 amino acids, counting the end cysteine and phenylalanine. The only DNA kept is the CDR3, 45 bases in frame from the first base. Between the V and J ends, shortened by 5 bases and 0 bases respectively, the junction contains 11 bases. The germline V gene specifies MNHEY as CDR1 and SVGAGI as CDR2. The chain is assembled from TRBV6-5 and TRBJ2-1; TRBD1 might be the D gene, on 5 matching bases. This clonotype originated in a man aged 50 to 60 with active COVID-19. The source material was peripheral blood. The nucleotides read TGTGCCAGCAGTCACGACAGCTTCTCCTACAATGAGCAGTTCTTC. It encodes CASSHDSFSYNEQFF.